This TCR beta chain was identified during a study of T cell responses to AZD1222 COVID-19 vaccine. This CDR3 comprises 15 residues. Deletions cut 1 base from V and 8 bases from J, with 14 bases between. Looked up from germline, CDR1 is MGHRA and CDR2 is YSYEKL. Only in-frame clones appear in the TCRdb table, and some are missing; sequencing was by immunoSEQ multiplex PCR. The data hold about 61,000 clones, with around 90% observed a single time. The V and J genes are TRBV4-1 and TRBJ1-4; tentatively, D is TRBD1 (5 bases). Sequenced here: peripheral blood, sampled on day 0 of AZD1222 vaccination. The receptor was isolated from an adult in good health. CDR3 nucleotide sequence: TGCGCCAGCAGCCAAGGGGACCTTAGAAGGGAAAAACTGTTTTTT. Translating it yields CASSQGDLRREKLFF.